This T cell receptor beta chain is from a study of cytomegalovirus exposure and HLA in healthy donors. Study findings and constraints: What a later analysis reportedly showed was that an Asian-associated ancestry cluster had fewer N-insertions than the approximately 720-donor mean.

A word on this clone: Its antigen is still unknown.

Germline-derived CDR1 and CDR2 are KGHSH and LQKENI. V shed 3 bases, J shed 6 bases, and the junction held 4 bases outside the gene matches. The CDR3 runs to 15 residues. Primers included in the PCR were 60 Vbeta and 13 Jbeta primers. Here immunoSEQ multiplex PCR was the method, and the copy in TCRdb shows in-frame clones only, minus some. The sample carries 80,000 or so clones, around 60% recorded once. The sequence derives from a male donor in good health and CMV-seropositive. Sequencing was performed on PBMCs. The gene calls are TRBV18 and TRBJ2-2; TRBD2 matches at 10 bases. For the CDR3, the DNA is TGTGCCAGCTCACCGAGCGGGGGGGCCTCCGGGGAGCTGTTTTTT. This gives the protein CASSPSGGASGELFF.